The subject of this entry is one T cell receptor (beta chain). The antigen is unknown. This entry belongs to a study of a mutant IDH1 vaccine in newly diagnosed glioma. For the study at large: Males made up about 60% and females roughly 38% of treated patients, whose mean age was around 40 years. Patients previously underwent radiotherapy, temozolomide, or both, and most underwent both.

Germline lookup yields CDR1 LNHDA and CDR2 SQIVND (reference sequence). V lost 2 bases and J 1 base, leaving 9 bases between the germline ends. The length of the CDR3 is 15 residues. The assay was immunoSEQ multiplex PCR, and TCRdb's table has in-frame clones only and misses some. The table records around 99,000 clones, around 80% of them present only once. Notes on the study in general: There seemed to be no relation between pseudoprogression and changes in top peripheral T cell clonotypes. Across multiple MHC alleles, 90% to 95% of patients had vaccine-induced responses.

The time point denotes: baseline, week 1 (first vaccination visit). Treatment described: pre-vaccination baseline after standard-of-care therapy. The V and J genes are TRBV19 and TRBJ1-5, with D perhaps TRBD1 (5 bases). The source was PBMCs, collected from a glioma patient treated with radiotherapy, temozolomide or both. The sequence was collected from a man aged 40-49 years with glioma. In DNA, the CDR3 is TGTGCCAGTAGTATACAGGGCCAGAGCAATCAGCCCCAGCATTTT. Its translation: CASSIQGQSNQPQHF.